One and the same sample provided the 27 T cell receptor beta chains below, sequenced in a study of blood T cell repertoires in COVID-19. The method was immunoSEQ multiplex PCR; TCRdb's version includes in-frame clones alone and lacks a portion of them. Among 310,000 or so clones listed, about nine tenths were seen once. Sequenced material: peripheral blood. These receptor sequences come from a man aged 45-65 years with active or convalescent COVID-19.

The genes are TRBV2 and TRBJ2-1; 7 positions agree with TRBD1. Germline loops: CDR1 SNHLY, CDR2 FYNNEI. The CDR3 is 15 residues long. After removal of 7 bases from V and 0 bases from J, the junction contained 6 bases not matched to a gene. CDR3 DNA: TGTGCCAGCATGCGCGACAGGGTCTCCTACAATGAGCAGTTCTTC. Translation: CASMRDRVSYNEQFF.

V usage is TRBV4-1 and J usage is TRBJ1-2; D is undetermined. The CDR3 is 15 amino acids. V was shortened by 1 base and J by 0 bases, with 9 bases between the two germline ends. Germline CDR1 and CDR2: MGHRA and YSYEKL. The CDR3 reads CASSQVVEPNYGYTF. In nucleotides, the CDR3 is TGCGCCAGCAGCCAAGTCGTAGAACCTAACTATGGCTACACCTTC.

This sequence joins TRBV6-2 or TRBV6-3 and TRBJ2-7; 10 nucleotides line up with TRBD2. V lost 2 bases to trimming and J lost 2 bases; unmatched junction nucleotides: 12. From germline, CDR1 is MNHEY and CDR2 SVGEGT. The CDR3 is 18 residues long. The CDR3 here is CASSYPISSGGRTYEQYF. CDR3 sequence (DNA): TGTGCCAGCAGTTACCCTATATCTAGCGGGGGCCGCACCTACGAGCAGTACTTC.

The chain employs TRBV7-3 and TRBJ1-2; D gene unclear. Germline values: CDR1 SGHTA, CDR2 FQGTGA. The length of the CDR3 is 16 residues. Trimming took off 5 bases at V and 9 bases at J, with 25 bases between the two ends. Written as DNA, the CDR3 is TGTGCCAGCAGCCCCCCCCACCAGCGGCTAGCTATTAGCTACACCTTC. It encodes CASSPPHQRLAISYTF.

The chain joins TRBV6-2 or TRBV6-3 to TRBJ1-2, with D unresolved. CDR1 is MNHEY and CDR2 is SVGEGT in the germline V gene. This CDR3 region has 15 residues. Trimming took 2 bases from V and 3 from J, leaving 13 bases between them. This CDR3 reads CASSYHSSWDYGYTF. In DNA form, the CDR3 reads TGTGCCAGCAGTTACCACAGCAGCTGGGACTATGGCTACACCTTC.

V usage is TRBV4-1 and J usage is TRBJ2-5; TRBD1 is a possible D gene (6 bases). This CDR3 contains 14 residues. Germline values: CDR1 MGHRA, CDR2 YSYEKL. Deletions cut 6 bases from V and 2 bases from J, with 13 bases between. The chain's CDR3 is CASSSGGTQETQYF. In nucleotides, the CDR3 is TGCGCCAGCAGTTCTGGGGGCACGCAAGAGACCCAGTACTTC.

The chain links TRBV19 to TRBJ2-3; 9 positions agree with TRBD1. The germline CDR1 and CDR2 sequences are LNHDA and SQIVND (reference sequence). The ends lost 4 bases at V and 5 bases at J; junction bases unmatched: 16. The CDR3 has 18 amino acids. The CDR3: CASSKPLGQGREEDTQYF. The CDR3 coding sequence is TGTGCCAGTAGTAAACCCCTAGGACAGGGGCGCGAGGAAGATACGCAGTATTTT.

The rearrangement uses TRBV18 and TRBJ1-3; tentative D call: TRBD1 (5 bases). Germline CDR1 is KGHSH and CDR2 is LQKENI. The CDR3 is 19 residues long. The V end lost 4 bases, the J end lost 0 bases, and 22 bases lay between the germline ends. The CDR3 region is CASSLRSAGTRSSGNTIYF. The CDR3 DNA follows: TGTGCCAGCTCACTAAGGAGTGCCGGGACTCGATCCTCTGGAAACACCATATATTTT.

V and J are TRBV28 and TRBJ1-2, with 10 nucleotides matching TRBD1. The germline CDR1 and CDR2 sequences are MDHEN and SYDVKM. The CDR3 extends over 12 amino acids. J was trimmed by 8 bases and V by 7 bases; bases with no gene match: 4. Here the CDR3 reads CASTRTGGGYTF. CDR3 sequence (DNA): TGTGCCAGCACCCGGACAGGGGGAGGCTACACCTTC.

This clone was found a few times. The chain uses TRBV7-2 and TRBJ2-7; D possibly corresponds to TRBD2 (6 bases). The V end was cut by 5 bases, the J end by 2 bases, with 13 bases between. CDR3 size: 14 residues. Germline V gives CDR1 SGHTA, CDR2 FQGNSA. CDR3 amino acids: CASSPRTTTYEQYF. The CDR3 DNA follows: TGTGCCAGCAGCCCCCGGACTACCACCTACGAGCAGTACTTC. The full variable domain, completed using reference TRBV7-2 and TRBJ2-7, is GAGVSQSPSNKVTEKGKDVELRCDPISGHTALYWYRQSLGQGLEFLIYFQGNSAPDKSGLPSDRFSAERTGGSVSTLTIQRTQQEDSAVYLCASSPRTTTYEQYFGPGTRLTVT.

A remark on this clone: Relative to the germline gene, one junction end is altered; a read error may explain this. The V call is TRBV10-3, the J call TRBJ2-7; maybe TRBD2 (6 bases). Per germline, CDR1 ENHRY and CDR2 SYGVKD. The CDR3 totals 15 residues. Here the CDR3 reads CAISESGYGKLAFSF. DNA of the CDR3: TGTGCCATCAGTGAGTCGGGGTATGGAAAACTAGCTTTTTCGTTC.

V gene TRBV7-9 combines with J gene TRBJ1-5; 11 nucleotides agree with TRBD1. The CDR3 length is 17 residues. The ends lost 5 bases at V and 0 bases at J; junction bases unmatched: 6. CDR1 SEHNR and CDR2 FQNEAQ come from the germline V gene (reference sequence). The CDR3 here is CASSPGQGVSSNQPQHF. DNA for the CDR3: TGTGCCAGCAGCCCGGGACAGGGGGTTAGTAGCAATCAGCCCCAGCATTTT.

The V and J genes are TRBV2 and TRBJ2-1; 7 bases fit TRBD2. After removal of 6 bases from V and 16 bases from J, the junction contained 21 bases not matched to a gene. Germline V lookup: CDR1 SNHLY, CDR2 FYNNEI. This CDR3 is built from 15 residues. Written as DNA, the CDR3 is TGTGCCAGCAGGCCCGGGGAGGGCCTCGGATTTAGCAGTTTCTTC. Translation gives CASRPGEGLGFSSFF.

CDR3 DNA sequence: TGTGCCAGCAGCCTGAGCGGAAACGGAGATACGCAGTATTTT. It is translated as CASSLSGNGDTQYF. The chain links TRBV7-3 to TRBJ2-3; the D gene is possibly TRBD2 (5 bases). With 5 bases removed from V and 5 bases from J, the gap between germline ends came to 14 bases. The V gene's germline CDR1 is SGHTA and CDR2 FQGTGA. This CDR3 has 14 amino acids.

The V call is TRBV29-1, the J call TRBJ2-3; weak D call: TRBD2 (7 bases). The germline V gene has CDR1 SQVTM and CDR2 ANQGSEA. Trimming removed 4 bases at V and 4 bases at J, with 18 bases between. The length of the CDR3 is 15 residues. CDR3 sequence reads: CSVAQGRVQADTQYF. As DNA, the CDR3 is TGCAGCGTTGCTCAGGGGAGGGTTCAGGCAGATACGCAGTATTTT.

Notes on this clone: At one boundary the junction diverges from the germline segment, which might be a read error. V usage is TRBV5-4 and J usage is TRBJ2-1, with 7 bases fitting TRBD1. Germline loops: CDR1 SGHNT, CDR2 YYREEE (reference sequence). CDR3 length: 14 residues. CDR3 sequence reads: CASSAGQAYSEQFF. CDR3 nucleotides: TGTGCCAGCAGCGCTGGACAGGCCTACAGTGAGCAGTTCTTC.

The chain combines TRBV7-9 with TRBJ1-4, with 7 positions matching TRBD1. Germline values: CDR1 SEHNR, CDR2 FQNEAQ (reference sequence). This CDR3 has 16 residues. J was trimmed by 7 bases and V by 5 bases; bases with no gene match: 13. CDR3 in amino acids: CASSPDRELRFEKLFF. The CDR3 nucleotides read TGTGCCAGCAGCCCCGACAGGGAATTGAGGTTTGAAAAACTGTTTTTT.

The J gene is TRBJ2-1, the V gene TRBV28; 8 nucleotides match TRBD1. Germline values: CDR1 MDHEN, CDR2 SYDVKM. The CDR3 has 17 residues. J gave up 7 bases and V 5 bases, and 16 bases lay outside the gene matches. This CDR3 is CASSSSGGRGRLNEQFF. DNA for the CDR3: TGTGCCAGCAGTAGCTCCGGGGGCAGGGGGCGCTTAAATGAGCAGTTCTTC.

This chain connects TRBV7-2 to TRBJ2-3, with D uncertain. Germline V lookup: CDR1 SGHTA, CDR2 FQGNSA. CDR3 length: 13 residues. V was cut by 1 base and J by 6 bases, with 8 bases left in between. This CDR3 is CASSLGLRDTQYF. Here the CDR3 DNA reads TGTGCCAGCAGCTTAGGCCTCCGGGATACGCAGTATTTT.

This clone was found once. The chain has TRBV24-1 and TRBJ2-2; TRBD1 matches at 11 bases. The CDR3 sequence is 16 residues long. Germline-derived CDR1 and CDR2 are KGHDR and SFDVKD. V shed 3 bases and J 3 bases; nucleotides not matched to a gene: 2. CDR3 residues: CATSDGTGGYTGELFF. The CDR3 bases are TGTGCCACCAGTGATGGGACAGGGGGGTACACCGGGGAGCTGTTTTTT.

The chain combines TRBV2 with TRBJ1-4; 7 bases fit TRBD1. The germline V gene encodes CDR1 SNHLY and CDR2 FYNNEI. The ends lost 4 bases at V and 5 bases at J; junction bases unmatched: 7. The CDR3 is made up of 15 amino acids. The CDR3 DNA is TGTGCCAGCAGTGGCTTCTGGGACAGCAATGAAAAACTGTTTTTT. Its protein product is CASSGFWDSNEKLFF.

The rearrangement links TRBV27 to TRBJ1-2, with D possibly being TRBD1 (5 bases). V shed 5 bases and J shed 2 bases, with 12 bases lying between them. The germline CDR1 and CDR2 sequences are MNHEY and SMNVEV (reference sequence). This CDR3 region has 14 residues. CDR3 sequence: CASSQGILNYGYTF. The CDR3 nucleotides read TGTGCCAGCAGTCAGGGAATTCTCAACTATGGCTACACCTTC.

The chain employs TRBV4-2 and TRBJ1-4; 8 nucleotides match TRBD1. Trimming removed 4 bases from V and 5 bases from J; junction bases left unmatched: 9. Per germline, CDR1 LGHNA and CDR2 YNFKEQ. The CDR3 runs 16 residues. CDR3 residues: CASSRTGTGDNEKLFF. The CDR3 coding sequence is TGTGCCAGCAGCCGAACCGGGACAGGTGACAATGAAAAACTGTTTTTT.

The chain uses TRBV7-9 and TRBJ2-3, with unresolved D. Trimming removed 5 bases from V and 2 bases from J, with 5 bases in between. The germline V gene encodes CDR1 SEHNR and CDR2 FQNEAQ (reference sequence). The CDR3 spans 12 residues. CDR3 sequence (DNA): TGTGCCAGCAGCCCAGACACAGATACGCAGTATTTT. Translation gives CASSPDTDTQYF.

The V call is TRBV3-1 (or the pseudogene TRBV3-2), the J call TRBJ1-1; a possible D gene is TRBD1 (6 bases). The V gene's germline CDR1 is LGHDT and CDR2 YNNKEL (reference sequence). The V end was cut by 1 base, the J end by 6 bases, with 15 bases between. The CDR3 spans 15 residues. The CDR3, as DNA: TGTGCCAGCAGCCAAGGGAACAGGGCCGTCGCTGAAGCTTTCTTT. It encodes CASSQGNRAVAEAFF.

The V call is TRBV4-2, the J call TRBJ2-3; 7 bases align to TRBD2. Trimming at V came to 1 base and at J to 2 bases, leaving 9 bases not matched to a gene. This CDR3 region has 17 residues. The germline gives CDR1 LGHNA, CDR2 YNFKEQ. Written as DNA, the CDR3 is TGTGCCAGCAGCCAAGGGCCCGGAACTAGCGACACAGATACGCAGTATTTT. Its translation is CASSQGPGTSDTDTQYF.

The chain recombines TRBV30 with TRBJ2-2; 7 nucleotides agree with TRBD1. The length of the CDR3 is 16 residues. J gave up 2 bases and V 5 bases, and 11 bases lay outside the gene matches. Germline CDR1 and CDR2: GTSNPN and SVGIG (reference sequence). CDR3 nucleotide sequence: TGTGCCTGGGGCATGATCCGGGACAGCAACACCGGGGAGCTGTTTTTT. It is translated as CAWGMIRDSNTGELFF. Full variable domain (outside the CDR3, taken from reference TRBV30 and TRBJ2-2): SQTIHQWPATLVQPVGSPLSLECTVEGTSNPNLYWYRQAAGRGLQLLFYSVGIGQISSEVPQNLSASRPQDRQFILSSKKLLLSDSGFYLCAWGMIRDSNTGELFFGEGSRLTVL.